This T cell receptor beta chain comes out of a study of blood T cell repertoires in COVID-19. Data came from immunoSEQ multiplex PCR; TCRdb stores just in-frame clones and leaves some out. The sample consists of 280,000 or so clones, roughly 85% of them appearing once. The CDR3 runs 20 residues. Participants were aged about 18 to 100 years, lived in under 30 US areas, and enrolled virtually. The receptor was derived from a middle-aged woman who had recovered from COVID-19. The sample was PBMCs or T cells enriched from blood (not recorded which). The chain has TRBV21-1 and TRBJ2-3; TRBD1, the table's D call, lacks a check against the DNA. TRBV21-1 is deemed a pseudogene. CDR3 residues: CASSTSRDRGRRTSTDTQYF. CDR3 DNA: TGTGCCAGCAGCACGTCCCGGGACAGGGGGCGCCGAACTAGCACAGATACGCAGTATTTT.